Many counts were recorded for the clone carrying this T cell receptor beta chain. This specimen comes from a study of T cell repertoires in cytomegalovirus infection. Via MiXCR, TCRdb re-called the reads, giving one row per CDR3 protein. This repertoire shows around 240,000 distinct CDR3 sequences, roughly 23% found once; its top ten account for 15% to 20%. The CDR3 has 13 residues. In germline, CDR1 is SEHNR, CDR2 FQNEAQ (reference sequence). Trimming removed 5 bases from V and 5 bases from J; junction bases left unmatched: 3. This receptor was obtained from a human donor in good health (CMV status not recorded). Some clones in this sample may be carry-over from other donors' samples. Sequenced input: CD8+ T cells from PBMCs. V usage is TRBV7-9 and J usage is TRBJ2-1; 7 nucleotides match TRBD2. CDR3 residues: CASSTTSNNEQFF. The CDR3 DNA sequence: TGTGCCAGCAGCACGACTAGCAACAATGAGCAGTTCTTC.